This T cell receptor (beta chain) originates from a study of CD8 T cells in ankylosing spondylitis. Whole-study results and caveats: Disease-linked clones, CD8+, were relatively rare in peripheral blood. There was reportedly significant enrichment of clones that were disease-linked in matched ankylosing spondylitis synovial fluid. Previously reported in reactive arthritis synovial fluid and blood were some of the motif variants.

Quantitative 5'-RACE with molecular barcodes was used to make the TCR beta libraries. TCRdb fed the 5' RACE reads into MiXCR, producing one record per CDR3 protein. This sample carries over 200,000 distinct CDR3 sequences, roughly 10% of them seen once, and the ten largest clones take less than 25%. This clonotype was counted many times. Its antigen is unknown. The receptor's source is a male donor with ankylosing spondylitis or in good health (not recorded which). The sequenced sample consisted of blood, either unsorted or a sorted T cell fraction (not recorded which).

The CDR3 DNA follows: TGTGCCAGCAGCCCTCTCGGACAGGCTGCTTCCTACGAGCAGTACTTC. It encodes CASSPLGQAASYEQYF. The chain combines TRBV28 with TRBJ2-7, with 7 bases aligning to TRBD1. The CDR3 runs to 16 residues. Trimming at V came to 6 bases and at J to 1 base, leaving 12 bases not matched to a gene. Germline CDR1 reads MDHEN; CDR2 reads SYDVKM.